This entry lists 24 T cell receptor beta chains sequenced from one sample in a study of blood T cell repertoires in COVID-19. Clones were read by immunoSEQ multiplex PCR, and TCRdb kept only the in-frame ones, dropping some. Seen here are roughly 4,000 clones, around four fifths observed once, and the top ten hold approximately 42%. The sample consisted of peripheral blood. The receptor set was obtained from a human donor with active or convalescent COVID-19. The donor label of this sample is uncertain.

The rearrangement uses TRBV6-1 and TRBJ2-4; D is unclear. The V gene's germline CDR1 is MNHNS and CDR2 SASEGT. The ends were cut back, 3 bases at V and 0 bases at J, with 12 bases in the middle. The CDR3 is 16 residues long. The CDR3 bases are TGTGCCAGCAGTGACCCCGGTTTGAAAGCCAAAAACATTCAGTACTTC. Its protein product is CASSDPGLKAKNIQYF.

The V and J genes are TRBV20-1 and TRBJ2-1, with TRBD2 identical over 7 bases. Trimming removed 3 bases from V and 7 bases from J; junction bases left unmatched: 6. Germline V gene lookup returns CDR1 DFQATT and CDR2 SNEGSKA (reference sequence). The length of the CDR3 is 13 residues. CDR3 nucleotides: TGCAGTGCTAGTTGGACTAGGCAGAATGAGCAGTTCTTC. Residues: CSASWTRQNEQFF.

In DNA form, the CDR3 reads TGTGCCAGCAGCTCCCGGGACAGGGGGCACCAAGAGACCCAGTACTTC. Translation gives CASSSRDRGHQETQYF. The chain employs TRBV11-2 and TRBJ2-5, with 12 bases fitting TRBD1. CDR3 length: 16 amino acids. J gave up 0 bases and V 4 bases, and 3 bases lay outside the gene matches. Germline loops: CDR1 SGHAT, CDR2 FQNNGV.

The chain couples TRBV9 to TRBJ1-6, with 7 bases matching TRBD1. Germline V lookup: CDR1 SGDLS, CDR2 YYNGEE. The CDR3 is 15 residues long. After removal of 4 bases from V and 7 bases from J, the junction contained 8 bases not matched to a gene. This chain's CDR3 is CASSQTGTENSPLHF. For the CDR3, the DNA is TGTGCCAGCAGCCAGACCGGGACAGAAAATTCACCCCTCCACTTT.

The rearrangement joins TRBV5-4 to TRBJ2-7, with no clear D. Germline V gene lookup returns CDR1 SGHNT and CDR2 YYREEE (reference sequence). V was cut by 2 bases and J by 2 bases, with 11 bases left in between. The CDR3 sequence is 14 residues long. CDR3 DNA: TGTGCCAGCAGCTTCCCGGAGCCACCCTACGAGCAGTACTTC. This translates into CASSFPEPPYEQYF.

The chain employs TRBV5-8 and TRBJ1-1; no reliable D call. The CDR3 has 13 amino acids. Germline V gene sequence: CDR1 SGHTS, CDR2 YDEGEE. V dropped 1 base and J dropped 0 bases, with 4 bases sitting between them. The CDR3 region is CASSLTMNTEAFF. In DNA form, the CDR3 reads TGTGCCAGCAGCTTGACAATGAACACTGAAGCTTTCTTT. The full variable domain, in which reference TRBV5-8 and TRBJ1-1 provide the parts outside the CDR3, is EAGVTQSPTHLIKTRGQQATLRCSPISGHTSVYWYQQALGLGLQFLLWYDEGEERNRGNFPPRFSGRQFPNYSSELNVNALELEDSALYLCASSLTMNTEAFFGQGTRLTVV.

This clone is a singleton in its sample. The chain links TRBV4-2 to TRBJ1-3, with D possibly TRBD1 on 6 matching bases. Germline V gene sequence: CDR1 LGHNA, CDR2 YNFKEQ. This CDR3 is built from 16 residues. Trimming cost V 1 base and J 3 bases, with 13 bases left between them. The CDR3 bases are TGTGCCAGCAGCCAAGTCCAGGGGTTCCGTGGAAACACCATATATTTT. This translates into CASSQVQGFRGNTIYF.

The rearrangement links TRBV2 to TRBJ1-1; 9 bases map to TRBD1. Germline V lookup: CDR1 SNHLY, CDR2 FYNNEI. The V segment lost 8 bases and the J segment 1 base; nucleotides outside the gene matches: 2. The CDR3 runs 13 residues. The CDR3 DNA is TGTGCCAGCGGACAGGGGCGGAACACTGAAGCTTTCTTT. Its translation: CASGQGRNTEAFF.

This clone showed up just a few times. This sequence joins TRBV7-2 and TRBJ2-3; the D gene is possibly TRBD2 (5 bases). The CDR3 runs to 16 residues. Germline V lookup: CDR1 SGHTA, CDR2 FQGNSA. Trimming took off 1 base at V and 6 bases at J, with 17 bases between the two ends. CDR3 protein: CASSLEGGQSSDTQYF. In nucleotides, the CDR3 is TGTGCCAGCAGCTTAGAAGGAGGCCAGAGTAGTGATACGCAGTATTTT.

The chain links TRBV11-3 to TRBJ2-7; no clear D gene. Germline values: CDR1 SGHNT, CDR2 YENEEA. CDR3 length: 11 amino acids. V lost 5 bases and J 4 bases, leaving 6 bases between the germline ends. DNA for the CDR3: TGTGCCAGCAGCACGACTTACGAGCAGTACTTC. This sequence encodes CASSTTYEQYF.

The chain employs TRBV7-8 and TRBJ2-2; possibly TRBD2 for D (5 bases). Per germline, CDR1 SGHVS and CDR2 FQNEAQ. CDR3 length: 13 amino acids. The V end lost 5 bases, the J end lost 2 bases, and 6 bases lay between the germline ends. The CDR3 sequence is CASSPGNTGELFF. CDR3 sequence (DNA): TGTGCCAGCAGCCCGGGAAACACCGGGGAGCTGTTTTTT.

The genes are TRBV11-2 and TRBJ2-7; 7 bases align to TRBD2. The germline gives CDR1 SGHAT, CDR2 FQNNGV. V shed 0 bases, J shed 2 bases, and the junction held 7 bases outside the gene matches. The CDR3 runs 16 residues. CDR3 coding DNA: TGTGCCAGCAGCTTAGATAGGGCTAGCGGCACCTACGAGCAGTACTTC. The encoded protein is CASSLDRASGTYEQYF.

This sequence joins TRBV30 and TRBJ2-7, with a tentative D call TRBD1 (5 bases). V was trimmed by 2 bases and J by 7 bases, leaving 15 bases between them. There are 13 residues in the CDR3. Germline values: CDR1 GTSNPN, CDR2 SVGIG (reference sequence). The chain's CDR3 is CAWSPDSFKEQYF. The CDR3 DNA sequence: TGTGCCTGGAGTCCCGACAGCTTCAAGGAGCAGTACTTC.

The V call is TRBV14, the J call TRBJ1-6; the match to TRBD1 covers 8 bases. Trimming took 4 bases from V and 9 from J; bases not matched to a gene: 5. Per the germline V gene, CDR1 is SGHDN and CDR2 is FVKESK. The CDR3 contains 14 residues. The CDR3 region is CASSLGQGGSPLHF. DNA of the CDR3: TGTGCCAGCAGCCTAGGACAGGGTGGTTCACCCCTCCACTTT. Full variable domain (outside the CDR3, taken from reference TRBV14 and TRBJ1-6): EAGVTQFPSHSVIEKGQTVTLRCDPISGHDNLYWYRRVMGKEIKFLLHFVKESKQDESGMPNNRFLAERTGGTYSTLKVQPAELEDSGVYFCASSLGQGGSPLHFGNGTRLTVT.

This clone is a singleton in its sample. The rearrangement uses TRBV27 and TRBJ2-7; tentative D call: TRBD1 (6 bases). V was cut by 11 bases and J by 4 bases, with 24 bases left in between. The CDR3 is 15 amino acids. Germline V lookup: CDR1 MNHEY, CDR2 SMNVEV (reference sequence). In DNA, the CDR3 is TGTGCCGTAGAGGACCGGACAGTGATACCGTACGAGCAGTACTTC. Amino acid sequence: CAVEDRTVIPYEQYF.

The chain couples TRBV3-1 (or the pseudogene TRBV3-2) to TRBJ1-2; a weak D match, TRBD1 (5 bases). Between the trimmed V and J ends, which lost 0 bases and 7 bases, there was a span of 15 bases. Germline V CDR1 and CDR2: LGHDT, YNNKEL (reference sequence). This CDR3 has 15 residues. CDR3 DNA: TGTGCCAGCAGCCAAGATGTGGCGGGACGAGGTGGCTACACCTTC. Its translation is CASSQDVAGRGGYTF.

The DNA for the CDR3 is TGTGCCAGCAGCTTTGGAGACGAGCAGTACTTC. This translates into CASSFGDEQYF. The chain recombines TRBV11-3 with TRBJ2-7, with D hard to call. The CDR3 covers 11 residues. The V and J ends lost 3 bases and 5 bases respectively, with 5 bases between them. Germline V CDR1 and CDR2: SGHNT, YENEEA.

This rearrangement joins TRBV19 to TRBJ2-5; D is ambiguous. CDR3 length: 14 residues. Between the trimmed V and J ends, which lost 2 bases and 5 bases, there was a span of 12 bases. From germline, CDR1 is LNHDA and CDR2 SQIVND (reference sequence). CDR3 sequence reads: CASSINHRHETQYF. The CDR3 region has the DNA TGTGCCAGTAGTATAAATCATAGACATGAGACCCAGTACTTC. The full variable domain, with the rest looked up from reference TRBV19 and TRBJ2-5, is DGGITQSPKYLFRKEGQNVTLSCEQNLNHDAMYWYRQDPGQGLRLIYYSQIVNDFQKGDIAEGYSVSREKKESFPLTVTSAQKNPTAFYLCASSINHRHETQYFGPGTRLLVL.

In DNA form, the CDR3 reads TGTGCCAGCAGCTTTGGACAGGGAGGTAGCGAGACCCAGTACTTC. Encoded protein: CASSFGQGGSETQYF. This chain uses TRBV5-5 with TRBJ2-5, with 8 bases identical to TRBD1. Trimming cost V 2 bases and J 5 bases; bases outside gene matches: 8. The CDR3 contains 15 residues. Germline CDR1 and CDR2: SGHKS and YYEKEE (reference sequence).

This clone came up once. The chain has TRBV24-1 and TRBJ2-3, with TRBD2 matching 14 bases. This CDR3 comprises 17 residues. Losses at the gene ends were 4 bases for V and 4 bases for J; bases not matched to a gene: 6. Germline CDR1 KGHDR, CDR2 SFDVKD. The CDR3 loop reads CATSDSGTSGSSDTQYF. CDR3 sequence (DNA): TGTGCCACCAGTGACTCCGGGACTAGCGGGAGTTCAGATACGCAGTATTTT.

The V gene is TRBV11-1, the J gene TRBJ2-7; 9 nucleotides agree with TRBD2. Germline CDR1 SGHAT, CDR2 FQDESV (reference sequence). The CDR3 extends over 15 amino acids. With 1 base clipped from V and 7 bases from J, the junction kept 8 bases outside the gene matches. CDR3 amino acids: CASSLEPSGMVEQYF. The CDR3 DNA sequence: TGTGCCAGCAGCTTAGAGCCTAGCGGGATGGTTGAGCAGTACTTC.

The rearrangement uses TRBV24-1 and TRBJ2-3; 11 nucleotides agree with TRBD2. Germline trimming cut 3 bases from V and 4 bases from J; bases unmatched to any gene: 5. The CDR3 is made up of 16 amino acids. From germline, CDR1 is KGHDR and CDR2 SFDVKD. CDR3 loop: CATSDRIAGGADTQYF. The CDR3 DNA reads as TGTGCCACCAGTGATCGTATAGCGGGAGGGGCAGATACGCAGTATTTT.

A remark on this clone: This same CDR3 is encoded by further DNA sequences in the sample. This chain connects TRBV7-9 to TRBJ1-5; D might be TRBD1 (6 bases). The CDR3 totals 14 residues. Germline lookup yields CDR1 SEHNR and CDR2 FQNEAQ (reference sequence). The ends were cut back, 8 bases at V and 3 bases at J, with 14 bases in the middle. This CDR3 reads CASRRGGANQPQHF. CDR3 sequence (DNA): TGTGCCAGCCGCCGGGGGGGGGCCAATCAGCCCCAGCATTTT.

V and J are TRBV24-1 and TRBJ2-1; 8 nucleotides match TRBD2. Germline values: CDR1 KGHDR, CDR2 SFDVKD. The CDR3 contains 13 residues. The ends lost 7 bases at V and 8 bases at J; junction bases unmatched: 6. The CDR3 DNA sequence: TGTGCCACCAGCGGGAGGGCCGGGGATGAGCAGTTCTTC. Its protein product is CATSGRAGDEQFF.